These T cell receptor beta chains were read from a single sample in a study of blood T cell repertoires in COVID-19. Clones were sequenced by immunoSEQ multiplex PCR, and TCRdb holds only the in-frame ones, with some missing. The data contain around 100,000 clones, approximately 88% of them singletons. Sequencing input: peripheral blood. The source is a woman between 65 and 79 years old with acute or convalescent COVID-19. CDR3s include the opening cysteine and the closing phenylalanine or tryptophan. A D gene is named only where the DNA matches it firmly. Rows give clone size only sometimes, using once, few, many, or a class for an expanded clone.

TRBD1,once,TRBJ1-2,TRBV5-1,TGCGCCAGCAGCCCCCGACAGGGAGGAGGATATGGCTACACCTTC,CASSPRQGGGYGYTF
TRBD2,few,TRBJ2-1,TRBV2,TGTGCCAGCAGCCGAACTAGCGCGAAGGTCAATGAGCAGTTCTTC,CASSRTSAKVNEQFF
-,-,TRBJ2-5,TRBV6-2/TRBV6-3,TGTGCCAGCAGTTACAGAGCCCAGGGCACAGAGACCCAGTACTTC,CASSYRAQGTETQYF
-,-,TRBJ1-1,TRBV6-4,TGTGCCAGCTCTGCGGCCCCGGGGGGGGACACTGAAGCTTTCTTT,CASSAAPGGDTEAFF
-,-,TRBJ1-4,TRBV4-1,TGCGCCAGCAGCCAAGACAGGGGTGTGGGAAAACTGTTTTTT,CASSQDRGVGKLFF
TRBD1,once,TRBJ1-5,TRBV30,TGTGCCTGGAGAGGACAGGGGAGTCAGCCCCAGCATTTT,CAWRGQGSQPQHF
-,-,TRBJ1-3,TRBV11-3,TGTGCCAGCAGCCCCCCGGGGGACTCTGGAAACACCATATATTTT,CASSPPGDSGNTIYF
-,-,TRBJ2-6,TRBV19,TGTGCCAGTAGTCATCAGGGCAGGGAAAGCTCTGGGGCCAACGTCCTGACTTTC,CASSHQGRESSGANVLTF
TRBD1,-,TRBJ1-1,TRBV18,TGTGCCAGCTACCGGACAGGGGGGCAGGTGAACACTGAAGCTTTCTTT,CASYRTGGQVNTEAFF
-,-,TRBJ2-7,TRBV11-2,TGTGCCAGCAGCTTAGATCTAATAATGGGGGAGGCGGCCGAGCAGTACTTC,CASSLDLIMGEAAEQYF
TRBD2,-,TRBJ2-1,TRBV11-2,TGTGCCAGCAGCTTTCGGACTAGCGGGGGCTACAATGAGCAGTTCTTC,CASSFRTSGGYNEQFF
TRBD1,-,TRBJ1-2,TRBV10-3,TGTGCCATCACCCAGGGATGGACAGGGGCTGAGGGCTACACCTTC,CAITQGWTGAEGYTF
TRBD1,-,TRBJ2-2,TRBV6-5,TGTGCCACCCAGACAGGGATCACCGGGGAGCTGTTTTTT,CATQTGITGELFF
TRBD2,few,TRBJ2-5,TRBV20-1,TGCAGTGCTAGTATCCTAGCGGGGGCCGTTCAAGAGACCCAGTACTTC,CSASILAGAVQETQYF
TRBD1,-,TRBJ1-4,TRBV5-1,TGCGCCAGCAGCTTGGATACAGGGGGTGAAAAACTGTTTTTT,CASSLDTGGEKLFF
TRBD2,-,TRBJ2-7,TRBV9,TGTGCCAGCAGCGCCGGGGGGGCCGCCTACGAGCAGTACTTC,CASSAGGAAYEQYF
TRBD1,-,TRBJ2-7,TRBV6-5,TGTGCCACCCAACCCCAGGGGGCCTTGTCCTACGAGCAGTACTTC,CATQPQGALSYEQYF
-,-,TRBJ2-2,TRBV7-3,TGTGCCAGCAGCCACTCTGGGGGGGCCAACACCGGGGAGCTGTTTTTT,CASSHSGGANTGELFF
TRBD2,-,TRBJ2-2,TRBV7-9,TGTGCCAGCAGCCAACAGACTAGCCCCGGGGAGCTGTTTTTT,CASSQQTSPGELFF
TRBD2,-,TRBJ2-1,TRBV5-1,TGCGCCAGCAGCTTGGCGGGGGGTGAGCAGTTCTTC,CASSLAGGEQFF
TRBD2,once,TRBJ2-5,TRBV5-1,TGCGCCAGCAGCGAACGGACTAGCGGGGTTGAGGAGACCCAGTACTTC,CASSERTSGVEETQYF
-,-,TRBJ2-3,TRBV5-1,TGCGCCAGCAGCTTGGCTTTCCCCACAGATACGCAGTATTTT,CASSLAFPTDTQYF
-,few,TRBJ1-3,TRBV27,TGTGCCAGCAGTTTCCCCCCCCTCTCACGACACTCTGGAAACACCATATATTTT,CASSFPPLSRHSGNTIYF
-,-,TRBJ1-1,TRBV5-1,TGCGCCAGCAGCTTGGGCGGGTGGAACACTGAAGCTTTCTTT,CASSLGGWNTEAFF
TRBD1,once,TRBJ2-1,TRBV18,TGTGCCAGCTCACCAAGGGGACAGGGGGGGAATGAGCAGTTCTTC,CASSPRGQGGNEQFF
-,-,TRBJ2-1,TRBV6-5,TGTGCCAGCAGCAAATCTCGGACAGACTACAATGAGCAGTTCTTC,CASSKSRTDYNEQFF
TRBD2,-,TRBJ2-2,TRBV19,TGTGCCAGTAGGCTCAAAGGGAGGGCCGGGGAGCTGTTTTTT,CASRLKGRAGELFF
TRBD1,-,TRBJ1-3,TRBV4-1,TGCGCCAGCAGCCCTAATCGGGGGCAGGGGGCAGCGGGAAACACCATATATTTT,CASSPNRGQGAAGNTIYF
-,-,TRBJ1-4,TRBV10-3,TGTGCCATCACGCGGGCAACTAATGAAAAACTGTTTTTT,CAITRATNEKLFF
TRBD2,-,TRBJ2-3,TRBV5-1,TGCGCCAGCAGCTTCGAGCGGGGGGACACAGATACGCAGTATTTT,CASSFERGDTDTQYF
-,-,TRBJ2-5,TRBV9,TGTGCCAGCAGCAGGGGGGGAAACGCGCAAGAGACCCAGTACTTC,CASSRGGNAQETQYF
-,-,TRBJ2-5,TRBV5-1,TGCGCCAGCAGCTTGGCCGGGACTCCTCAAGAGACCCAGTACTTC,CASSLAGTPQETQYF
TRBD1,-,TRBJ1-6,TRBV25-1,TGTGCCAGCAGTTCAGGACAGGGTACTAATTCACCCCTCCACTTT,CASSSGQGTNSPLHF
TRBD2,-,TRBJ2-1,TRBV5-1,TGCGCCAGCAGCTTTGGGCTAGCGGGAGAGCAGTTCTTC,CASSFGLAGEQFF
TRBD2,few,TRBJ2-1,TRBV19,TGTGCCAGTAGTCCCGGGACTAGCGGGAGTACGGGCTATGAGCAGTTCTTC,CASSPGTSGSTGYEQFF
-,-,TRBJ2-6,TRBV2,TGTGCCAGCAGCCAAGGGGGACGTGGGGCCAACGTCCTGACTTTC,CASSQGGRGANVLTF
-,-,TRBJ2-7,TRBV3-1/TRBV3-2,TGTGCCAGCAGCCAAGATATCAGTCCAGGCTACGAGCAGTACTTC,CASSQDISPGYEQYF
-,-,TRBJ1-2,TRBV2,TGTGCCAGCAGTTCTGACAGCTATGGCTACACCTTC,CASSSDSYGYTF
-,-,TRBJ1-3,TRBV2,TGTGCCAGCAGTGCGGGACTTCTGGGAGGAAACACCATATATTTT,CASSAGLLGGNTIYF
TRBD1,few,TRBJ1-2,TRBV7-6,TGTGCCAGCAGCTTAGGGGGAATGACAGGGGCTAACTATGGCTACACCTTC,CASSLGGMTGANYGYTF
-,-,TRBJ2-7,TRBV5-1,TGCGCCAGCAGCTTGGAGGGGGTCTACGAGCAGTACTTC,CASSLEGVYEQYF
-,-,TRBJ1-2,TRBV24-1,TGTGCCACCAGTGACAATTATGGCTACACCTTC,CATSDNYGYTF
TRBD2,-,TRBJ2-3,TRBV18,TGTGCCAGCTCACATGGCGGGAGGACACTTAGCACAGATACGCAGTATTTT,CASSHGGRTLSTDTQYF
-,-,TRBJ1-1,TRBV5-1,TGCGCCAGCAGCCAAGACACGAACACTGAAGCTTTCTTT,CASSQDTNTEAFF
TRBD2,once,TRBJ2-1,TRBV11-2,TGTGCCAGCAGCTTAAGCGGGGGCTACGACTACAATGAGCAGTTCTTC,CASSLSGGYDYNEQFF
-,-,TRBJ2-6,TRBV19,TGTGCCAGTAGCCCTAGCGCCGGGGCCAACGTCCTGACTTTC,CASSPSAGANVLTF
TRBD2,-,TRBJ2-4,TRBV6-1,TGTGCCAGCAGTGAATATGGGGGGGGAAACATTCAGTACTTC,CASSEYGGGNIQYF
TRBD2,-,TRBJ2-7,TRBV5-6,TGTGCCAGCAGCCCAGTCGGACTAGCGGGAGGAAAGAACGAGCAGTACTTC,CASSPVGLAGGKNEQYF
-,-,TRBJ2-2,TRBV4-1,TGCGCCAGCAGCCAAGATCAGGGGCGCATCACCGGGGAGCTGTTTTTT,CASSQDQGRITGELFF
-,-,TRBJ1-1,TRBV5-1,TGCGCCAGCAGCTTGCAACAGGGGAACACTGAAGCTTTCTTT,CASSLQQGNTEAFF
TRBD1,-,TRBJ1-4,TRBV6-1,TGTGCCAGCAGTGACCCCCGGGACAGGGGTGAAAAACTGTTTTTT,CASSDPRDRGEKLFF
-,-,TRBJ1-2,TRBV19,TGTGCCACCACGAACAGGGATGGCTACACCTTC,CATTNRDGYTF